This T cell receptor beta chain was recovered during a study of blood T cell repertoires in COVID-19 (TCRdb year 2020). In the study overall: The collaborator samples originated in the United States, Italy and Spain and spanned the acute and convalescent phases of COVID-19. The prospective study material was composed of cDNA or gDNA derived from T cells, B-cell-depleted T cells, or PBMCs. The dataset comprised deeply sampled blood TCRbeta repertoires from subjects exposed to, actively infected with, or recovered from COVID-19. A freely available public database, intended as a resource for researchers studying the immune response to SARS-CoV-2, is where the repertoires were released. Samples were obtained from the ongoing ImmuneRACE study (first 160 participants) and from over a thousand subjects provided by 6 global collaborators. Nearly every sample came with metadata listing a de-identified subject ID, COVID-19 status, age in years and sex. Where HLA class I and class II types were available, the types were taken from metadata supplied by the sample provider, not from assay-based typing. The investigation overall reported the following: The amount of clinical and demographic metadata varied by source and participant and was provided uncurated.

TCRbeta CDR3 regions were amplified from genomic DNA by means of the immunoSEQ Assay, a bias-controlled multiplex PCR. The authors' pipeline ran thus. Within the assay, amplification of reference gene primers was used to estimate how many nucleated cells each sample contained. To quantify the absolute abundance of each unique TCRbeta CDR3 rearrangement, sequence reads were collapsed and filtered. For each sample, productive Simpson clonality was calculated as the square root of Simpson's diversity index over productive rearrangements. The table comes from immuneACCESS by way of TCRdb, which keeps in-frame sequences with V and J called. Part of the clones is missing from these tables; in studies checked, under half for an unresolved V gene and the rest for unknown reasons. From that table come the V and J calls and clone size; the DNA was used to work out D and trimming. For this sample the table gives 400,000 to 500,000 clones, of which roughly 84% were detected only once. Roughly 1.4% of the sample goes to the ten largest clones.

Enrolling through a virtual design, the prospective study's participants ranged in age from about 18 to 89 years and lived across 20 to 25 United States geographic areas. In the prospective study, cohorts were assigned on the basis of participant-reported clinical history obtained from a screening survey and a study questionnaire. Exposed participants had been in contact, within 2 weeks of entering the study, with a person who had a PCR-confirmed or clinician-diagnosed case of COVID-19. Each participant in the prospective study had whole blood, serum and a nasopharyngeal or oropharyngeal swab collected by mobile phlebotomists. Additional blood draws and questionnaires over an approximately 2-month period could optionally be provided by prospective study participants. Prospective study blood samples were shipped either frozen or at room temperature before DNA extraction. A remark on this clone: Its antigen target is currently unknown. Base qualities were left out, and no much larger clone turns up one base away.

Specimen: PBMCs or T cells enriched from blood (not recorded which). The receptor's source is a woman aged 18-29 years who had been exposed to COVID-19.

The CDR3 in this case is CASSSGTGSYEQYF. The DNA sequence is TGTGCCAGCAGCTCCGGGACAGGGTCCTACGAGCAGTACTTC. The rearranged segments are TRBV13 and TRBJ2-7, and 9 bases in between align with TRBD1. From the cysteine through the phenylalanine, the CDR3 covers 14 amino acids. CDR3 DNA is the only sequence kept; it has 42 bases, read in frame from the first base. Per the germline V gene (reference sequence), PRHDT is the CDR1 and FYEKMQ is the CDR2. Clipping removes 4 bases from V and 1 base from J, with 2 as the unmatched junction base count.